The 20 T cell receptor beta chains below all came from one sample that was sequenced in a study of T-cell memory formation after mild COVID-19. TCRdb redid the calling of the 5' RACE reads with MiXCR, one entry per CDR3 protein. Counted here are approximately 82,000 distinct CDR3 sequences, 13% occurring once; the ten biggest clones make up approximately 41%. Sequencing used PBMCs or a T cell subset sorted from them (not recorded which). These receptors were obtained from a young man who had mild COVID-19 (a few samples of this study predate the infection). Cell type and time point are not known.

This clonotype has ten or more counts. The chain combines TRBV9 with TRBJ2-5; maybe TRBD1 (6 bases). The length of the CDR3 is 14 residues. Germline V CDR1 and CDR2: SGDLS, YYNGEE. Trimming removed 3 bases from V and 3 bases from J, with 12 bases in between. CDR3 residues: CASSAAGVEETQYF. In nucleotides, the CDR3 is TGTGCCAGCAGCGCCGCAGGGGTAGAAGAGACCCAGTACTTC.

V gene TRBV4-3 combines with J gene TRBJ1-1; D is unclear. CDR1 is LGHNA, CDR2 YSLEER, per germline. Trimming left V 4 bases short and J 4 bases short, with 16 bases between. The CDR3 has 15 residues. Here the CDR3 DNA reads TGCGCCAGCAGCCGATTCCAGGCCTCGGTCACTGAAGCTTTCTTT. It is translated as CASSRFQASVTEAFF.

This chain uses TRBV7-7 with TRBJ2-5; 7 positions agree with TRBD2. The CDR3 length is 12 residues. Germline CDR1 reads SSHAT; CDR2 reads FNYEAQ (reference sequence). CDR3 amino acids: CASGQQGQTQYF. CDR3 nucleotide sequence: TGTGCTAGCGGGCAACAAGGGCAGACCCAGTACTTC.

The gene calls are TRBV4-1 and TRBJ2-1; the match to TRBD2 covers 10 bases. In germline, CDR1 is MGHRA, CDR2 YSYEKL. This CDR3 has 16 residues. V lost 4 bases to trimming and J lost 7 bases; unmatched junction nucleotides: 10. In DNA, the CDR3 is TGCGCCAGCAGCCGAGGTCTTAGCGGGGGGCGGAATGAGCAGTTCTTC. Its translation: CASSRGLSGGRNEQFF.

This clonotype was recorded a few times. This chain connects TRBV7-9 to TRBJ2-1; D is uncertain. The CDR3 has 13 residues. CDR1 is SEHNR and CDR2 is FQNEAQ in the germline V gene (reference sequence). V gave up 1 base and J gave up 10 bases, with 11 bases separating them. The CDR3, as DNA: TGTGCCAGCAGCTTAGGGCCCGGGCAAGAGCAGTTCTTC. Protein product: CASSLGPGQEQFF.

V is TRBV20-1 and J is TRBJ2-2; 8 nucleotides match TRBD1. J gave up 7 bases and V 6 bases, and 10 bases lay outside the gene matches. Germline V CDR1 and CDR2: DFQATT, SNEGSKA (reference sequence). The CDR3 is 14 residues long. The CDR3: CSASRTGRYGELFF. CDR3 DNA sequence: TGCAGTGCCTCCAGGACAGGGCGGTACGGGGAGCTGTTTTTT.

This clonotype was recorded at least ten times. CDR3 sequence reads: CASSQVGTNEQFF. CDR3 DNA sequence: TGCGCCAGCAGCCAAGTAGGGACTAACGAGCAGTTCTTC. The chain employs TRBV4-1 and TRBJ2-1; 7 nucleotides line up with TRBD2. Trimming removed 1 base from V and 10 bases from J; junction bases left unmatched: 4. This CDR3 has 13 amino acids. Germline V CDR1 and CDR2: MGHRA, YSYEKL.

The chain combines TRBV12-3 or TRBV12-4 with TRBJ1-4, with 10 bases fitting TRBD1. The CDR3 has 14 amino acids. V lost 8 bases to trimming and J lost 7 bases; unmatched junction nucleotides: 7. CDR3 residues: CASCGTGDGEKLFF. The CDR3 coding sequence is TGTGCCAGCTGTGGGACAGGGGATGGTGAAAAACTGTTTTTT.

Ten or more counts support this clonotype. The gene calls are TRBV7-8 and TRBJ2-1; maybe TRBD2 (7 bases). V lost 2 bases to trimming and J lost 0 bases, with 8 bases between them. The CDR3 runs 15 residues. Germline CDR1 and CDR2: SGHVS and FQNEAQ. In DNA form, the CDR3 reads TGTGCCAGCAGCTTAAGGGGGGGCTCCTACAATGAGCAGTTCTTC. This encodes CASSLRGGSYNEQFF.

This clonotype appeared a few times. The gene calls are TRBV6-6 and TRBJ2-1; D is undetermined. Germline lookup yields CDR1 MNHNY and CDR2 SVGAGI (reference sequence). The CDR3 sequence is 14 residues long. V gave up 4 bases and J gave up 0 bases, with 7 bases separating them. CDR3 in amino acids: CASSSVGSYNEQFF. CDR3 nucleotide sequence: TGTGCCAGCAGTTCAGTCGGCTCCTACAATGAGCAGTTCTTC.

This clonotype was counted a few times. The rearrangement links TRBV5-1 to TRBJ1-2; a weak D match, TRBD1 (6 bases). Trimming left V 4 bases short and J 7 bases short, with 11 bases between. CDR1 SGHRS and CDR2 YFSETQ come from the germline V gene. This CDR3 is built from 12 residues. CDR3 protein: CASSPQGGGYTF. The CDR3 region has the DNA TGCGCCAGCAGCCCACAGGGCGGTGGCTACACCTTC.

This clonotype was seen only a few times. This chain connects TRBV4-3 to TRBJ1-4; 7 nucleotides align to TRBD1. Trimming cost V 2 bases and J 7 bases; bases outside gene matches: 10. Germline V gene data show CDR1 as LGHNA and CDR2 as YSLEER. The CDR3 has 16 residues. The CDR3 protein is CASSQLRDSQSEKLFF. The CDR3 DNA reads TGCGCCAGCAGCCAACTCCGGGACAGCCAAAGTGAAAAACTGTTTTTT.

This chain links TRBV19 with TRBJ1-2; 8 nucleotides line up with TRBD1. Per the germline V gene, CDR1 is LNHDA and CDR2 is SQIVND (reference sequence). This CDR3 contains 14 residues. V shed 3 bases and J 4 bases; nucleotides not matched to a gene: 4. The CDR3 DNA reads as TGTGCCAGTAGTATCGCGGGACAGGCCTATGGCTACACCTTC. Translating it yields CASSIAGQAYGYTF. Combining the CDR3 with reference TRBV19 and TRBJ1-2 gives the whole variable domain DGGITQSPKYLFRKEGQNVTLSCEQNLNHDAMYWYRQDPGQGLRLIYYSQIVNDFQKGDIAEGYSVSREKKESFPLTVTSAQKNPTAFYLCASSIAGQAYGYTFGSGTRLTVV.

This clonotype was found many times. This chain's CDR3 is CASSFLVSRSYNEQFF. CDR3 bases: TGTGCCAGCAGTTTCCTTGTCAGCCGCTCCTACAATGAGCAGTTCTTC. This chain connects TRBV12-3 or TRBV12-4 to TRBJ2-1; D is ambiguous. V lost 3 bases, J lost 0 bases, and 12 bases lay in between. This CDR3 has 16 amino acids.

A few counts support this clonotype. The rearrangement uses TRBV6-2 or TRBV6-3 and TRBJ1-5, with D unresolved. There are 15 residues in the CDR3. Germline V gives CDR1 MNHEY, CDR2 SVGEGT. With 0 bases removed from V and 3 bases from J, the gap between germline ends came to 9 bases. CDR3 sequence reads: CASSYSGNTNQPQHF. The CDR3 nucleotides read TGTGCCAGCAGTTACTCGGGGAATACCAATCAGCCCCAGCATTTT.

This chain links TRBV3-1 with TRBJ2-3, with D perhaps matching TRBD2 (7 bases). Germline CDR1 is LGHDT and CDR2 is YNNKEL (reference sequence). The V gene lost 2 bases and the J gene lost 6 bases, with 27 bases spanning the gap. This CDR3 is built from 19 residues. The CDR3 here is CASSQPVGRGTLEGDTQYF. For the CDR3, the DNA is TGTGCCAGCAGCCAACCAGTAGGGAGGGGGACCTTAGAGGGGGATACGCAGTATTTT.

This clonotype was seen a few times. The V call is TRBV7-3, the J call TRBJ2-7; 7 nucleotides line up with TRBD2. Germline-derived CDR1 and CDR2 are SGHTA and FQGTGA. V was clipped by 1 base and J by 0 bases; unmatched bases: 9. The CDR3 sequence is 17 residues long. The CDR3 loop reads CASSLMYYGGGSYEQYF. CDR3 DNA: TGTGCCAGCAGCTTAATGTATTACGGCGGGGGCTCCTACGAGCAGTACTTC.

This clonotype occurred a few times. CDR3 in DNA: TGTGCCAGCAGCCAAGAAAGGAAGGGGCGTCTATCTGGCTACACCTTC. Translating gives CASSQERKGRLSGYTF. The chain is built from TRBV4-2 and TRBJ1-2; perhaps TRBD1 as D (5 bases). The germline CDR1 and CDR2 sequences are LGHNA and YNFKEQ. The CDR3 covers 16 residues. V gave up 0 bases and J gave up 7 bases, with 18 bases separating them.

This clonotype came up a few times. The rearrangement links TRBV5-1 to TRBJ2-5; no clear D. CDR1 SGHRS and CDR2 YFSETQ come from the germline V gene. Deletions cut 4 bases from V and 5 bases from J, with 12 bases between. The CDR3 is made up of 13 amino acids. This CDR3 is CASSPRGWETQYF. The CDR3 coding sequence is TGCGCCAGCAGCCCCCGAGGATGGGAGACCCAGTACTTC.

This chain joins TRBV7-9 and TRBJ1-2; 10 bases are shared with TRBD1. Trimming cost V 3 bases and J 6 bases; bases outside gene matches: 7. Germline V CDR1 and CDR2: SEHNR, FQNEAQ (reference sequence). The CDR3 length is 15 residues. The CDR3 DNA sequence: TGTGCCAGCAGCTTCGGAGGACAGGGGGTTCATGGCTACACCTTC. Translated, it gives CASSFGGQGVHGYTF.